A few counts support the clone carrying this T cell receptor beta chain. Antigen: not known. This record belongs to a study of OX40 agonist ivuxolimab in advanced cancers. For the study at large: Among those enrolled, mean age was 60 years (range roughly 20 to 79) and 75% to 85% were male.

Here immunoSEQ multiplex PCR was the method, and the copy in TCRdb shows in-frame clones only, minus some. The sample has 70,000 or so clones; around 90% are singletons. General study findings and limits: The 0.1-3.0 mg/kg partial responders had among the lowest clonal expansion.

The sequenced sample was CD4+ or CD8+ T cells sorted from blood, obtained in a trial of the OX40 agonist ivuxolimab. This TCR was sampled from an adult with an advanced solid tumor such as melanoma, head and neck, liver or kidney cancer.

The CDR3 protein is CAKPRAGVPNEQFF. The CDR3 DNA follows: TGTGCCAAACCGCGAGCGGGGGTCCCCAATGAGCAGTTCTTC. V usage is TRBV2 and J usage is TRBJ2-1, with 8 bases aligning to TRBD2. The V gene's germline CDR1 is SNHLY and CDR2 FYNNEI. CDR3 length: 14 amino acids. J gave up 6 bases and V 10 bases, and 11 bases lay outside the gene matches.